This T cell receptor (beta chain) was recovered during a study of T cell responses to AZD1222 COVID-19 vaccine. Overall study context: Analysis merged second doses at about 4 or about 12 weeks.

On this clone: Its antigen is not identified.

Study-level points and caveats: Only a handful of AZD1222 recipients, six or seven in all, had baseline seropositivity. The study found vaccine-associated CD4 TCRs spanning spike, dominant at 160-218 and 743-854.

This table comes from immunoSEQ multiplex PCR, and its TCRdb copy is limited to in-frame clones, with some not included. Among some 130,000 clones listed, roughly 82% were seen once. Germline V gene data show CDR1 as SEHNR and CDR2 as FQNEAQ (reference sequence). This CDR3 region has 14 residues. Trimming left V 1 base short and J 9 bases short, with 13 bases between. The source material was peripheral blood, sampled on day 0 of AZD1222 vaccination. The J gene is TRBJ1-5, the V gene TRBV7-9; D is unclear. The receptor comes from an adult in good health. For the CDR3, the DNA is TGTGCCAGCAGCTTAGGACACCCTGGATGGCCCCAGCATTTT. Protein: CASSLGHPGWPQHF.